This T cell receptor beta chain was sequenced in a study of blood T cell repertoires in COVID-19. Original analysis: Cell counts per sample came from amplifying reference gene primers. Method: immunoSEQ multiplex PCR; TCRdb's copy keeps in-frame clones and lacks some. That table furnishes V, J and clone size, whereas the DNA furnished D and trimming. This repertoire shows hundreds of thousands of clones, about nine tenths found once; its top ten account for 3%. In terms of age and location, participants ranged from about 18 to 95 years and lived in about two dozen US areas. CDR1 LGHDT and CDR2 YNNKEL come from the germline V gene (reference sequence). Trimming removed 3 bases from V and 4 bases from J; junction bases left unmatched: 6. There are 15 residues in the CDR3.

Material: PBMCs or T cells enriched from blood (not recorded which). This sequence joins TRBV3-1 (or the pseudogene TRBV3-2) and TRBJ1-5, with TRBD1 matching 7 bases. This clonotype originated in a woman between 50 and 59 years old who had recovered from COVID-19. The CDR3 DNA is TGTGCCAGCAGCCACTCACCGACAGGGAATCAGCCCCAGCATTTT. This sequence encodes CASSHSPTGNQPQHF.